This T cell receptor beta chain is from a study of T cell responses to AZD1222 COVID-19 vaccine. Profiling relied on immunoSEQ multiplex PCR, and the TCRdb table lists in-frame clones only, not all of them. The profile covers approximately 300,000 clones, with 90% to 95% appearing a single time and roughly 0.6% taken by the ten largest. This clone was seen only a few times. Pooled together were second doses at about 4 or about 12 weeks. The CDR3 has 16 amino acids. J lost 2 bases, V lost 4 bases, and 8 bases had no gene match. Germline V lookup: CDR1 SGHNT, CDR2 YYREEE (reference sequence). The V and J genes are TRBV5-4 and TRBJ2-7; TRBD2 agrees at 11 bases. The specimen comprised peripheral blood, sampled 28 days after the second AZD1222 dose. This sequence originates from an adult who received the AZD1222 COVID-19 vaccine. For the CDR3, the DNA is TGTGCCAGCAGCCCTGCAGGGACTAGCGGAACCTACGAGCAGTACTTC. Translation: CASSPAGTSGTYEQYF.